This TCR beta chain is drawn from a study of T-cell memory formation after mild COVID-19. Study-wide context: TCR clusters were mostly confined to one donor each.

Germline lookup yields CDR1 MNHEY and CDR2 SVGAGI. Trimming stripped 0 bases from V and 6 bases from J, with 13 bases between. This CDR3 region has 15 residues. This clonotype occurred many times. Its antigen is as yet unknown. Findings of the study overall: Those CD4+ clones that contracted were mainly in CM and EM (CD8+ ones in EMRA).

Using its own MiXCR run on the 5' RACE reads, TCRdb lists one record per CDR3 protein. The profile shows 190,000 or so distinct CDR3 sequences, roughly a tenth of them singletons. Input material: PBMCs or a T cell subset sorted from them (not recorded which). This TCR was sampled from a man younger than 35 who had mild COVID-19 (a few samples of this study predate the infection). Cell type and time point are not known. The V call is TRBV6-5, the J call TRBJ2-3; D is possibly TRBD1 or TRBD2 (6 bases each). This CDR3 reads CASSYSGGRSDTQYF. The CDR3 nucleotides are TGTGCCAGCAGTTACTCAGGGGGGCGTTCGGATACGCAGTATTTT.